A single sample is the source of the 20 T cell receptor beta chains below, sequenced in a study of blood T cell repertoires in COVID-19. Clones were read by immunoSEQ multiplex PCR, and TCRdb kept only the in-frame ones, dropping some. This table has roughly 280,000 clones, around 84% appearing once. Sequencing used peripheral blood. These TCRs come from a woman aged 60-75 years with COVID-19, enrolled during active disease.

A few counts support this clone. The CDR3 bases are TGTGCCAGCAGTTACTCCTTGACAGAAAAACTGTTTTTT. This encodes CASSYSLTEKLFF. The chain links TRBV6-5 to TRBJ1-4, with unresolved D. Germline CDR1 MNHEY, CDR2 SVGAGI. V dropped 0 bases and J dropped 8 bases, with 7 bases sitting between them. The CDR3 has 13 amino acids.

Concerning this clone itself: The same CDR3 arises from other DNA sequences in this sample as well. The genes are TRBV4-3 and TRBJ2-7; TRBD2 agrees at 8 bases. Germline loops: CDR1 LGHNA, CDR2 YSLEER. V dropped 4 bases and J dropped 2; count of bases not matched to a gene: 16. The CDR3 has 18 amino acids. The CDR3 region has the DNA TGCGCCAGCAGCCGAGCACGAACCGGGACTAGTGCAACCTACGAGCAGTACTTC. It codes for CASSRARTGTSATYEQYF.

The chain combines TRBV27 with TRBJ2-1; TRBD2 matches 11 bases. Trimming cost V 5 bases and J 7 bases; bases outside gene matches: 13. The CDR3 loop spans 17 amino acids. From germline, CDR1 is MNHEY and CDR2 SMNVEV (reference sequence). The CDR3 DNA follows: TGTGCCAGCAGTCCCCGCCTAGCGGGAGGTTTATTTAATGAGCAGTTCTTC. It yields the protein CASSPRLAGGLFNEQFF.

This clone came up a few times. The chain is built from TRBV20-1 and TRBJ2-7, with D unclear. CDR1 DFQATT and CDR2 SNEGSKA come from the germline V gene (reference sequence). The CDR3 totals 11 residues. V lost 4 bases and J 2 bases, leaving 6 bases between the germline ends. The CDR3 is CSATPAYEQYF. CDR3 nucleotide sequence: TGCAGTGCTACCCCGGCCTACGAGCAGTACTTC.

Only a few counts were recorded for this clone. This chain links TRBV20-1 with TRBJ2-5; D gene ambiguous. This CDR3 region has 11 residues. V gave up 5 bases and J gave up 2 bases, with 6 bases separating them. In germline, CDR1 is DFQATT, CDR2 SNEGSKA (reference sequence). CDR3 DNA: TGCAGTGCTTCGACTCAAGAGACCCAGTACTTC. This codes for CSASTQETQYF.

This clone was seen only once. This chain joins TRBV24-1 and TRBJ2-3, with 7 nucleotides matching TRBD2. Germline-derived CDR1 and CDR2 are KGHDR and SFDVKD. The CDR3 contains 17 residues. The V and J ends lost 4 bases and 2 bases, in that order; junction bases with no gene match: 11. The chain's CDR3 is CATSDHGRRENTDTQYF. Here the CDR3 DNA reads TGTGCCACCAGTGACCACGGGAGGCGGGAGAACACAGATACGCAGTATTTT.

A few counts support this clone. This rearrangement joins TRBV5-4 to TRBJ1-1, with D maybe TRBD1 (6 bases). Germline assignment: CDR1 SGHNT and CDR2 YYREEE (reference sequence). The CDR3 has 14 amino acids. V lost 2 bases and J lost 7, with 15 bases in between. The CDR3 nucleotides read TGTGCCAGCAGCTTAGGGGGGGGCGCGGTTGAAGCTTTCTTT. This codes for CASSLGGGAVEAFF.

This chain uses TRBV25-1 with TRBJ2-7; 9 bases are shared with TRBD2. The CDR3 has 15 residues. CDR1 is MGHDK and CDR2 is SYGVNS in the germline V gene. The trim removed 5 bases at V and 2 bases at J, leaving 7 bases unmatched. CDR3 loop: CASSPGASGAYEQYF. The CDR3 DNA follows: TGTGCCAGCAGTCCTGGGGCTAGCGGGGCCTACGAGCAGTACTTC.

The V and J genes are TRBV7-6 and TRBJ2-7, with 14 bases matching TRBD2. The CDR3 runs 18 residues. J lost 0 bases, V lost 5 bases, and 9 bases had no gene match. Looked up from germline, CDR1 is SGHVS and CDR2 is FNYEAQ. This CDR3 reads CASSHRLAGGPYSYEQYF. CDR3 DNA: TGTGCCAGCAGCCACAGACTAGCGGGAGGGCCCTACTCCTACGAGCAGTACTTC. Drawing the rest from reference TRBV7-6 and TRBJ2-7, the complete variable domain is GAGVSQSPRYKVTKRGQDVALRCDPISGHVSLYWYRQALGQGPEFLTYFNYEAQQDKSGLPNDRFSAERPEGSISTLTIQRTEQRDSAMYRCASSHRLAGGPYSYEQYFGPGTRLTVT.

This clone was seen a single time. V and J are TRBV29-1 and TRBJ2-1; 8 positions agree with TRBD2. From germline, CDR1 is SQVTM and CDR2 ANQGSEA. V gave up 3 bases and J gave up 8 bases; unmatched junction bases: 15. The CDR3 covers 16 residues. CDR3 sequence (DNA): TGCAGCGTTGACGGGGGGGGAGGTCACATTGGGGATGAGCAGTTCTTC. Encoded protein: CSVDGGGGHIGDEQFF.

The J gene is TRBJ1-5, the V gene TRBV12-3 or TRBV12-4; no clear D gene. The ends were cut back, 6 bases at V and 3 bases at J, with 9 bases in the middle. The CDR3 is 13 amino acids. The DNA for the CDR3 is TGTGCCAGCAGGGAAACAGTCAATCAGCCCCAGCATTTT. Residues: CASRETVNQPQHF.

The V gene is TRBV11-2, the J gene TRBJ2-7, with TRBD1 identical over 7 bases. Trimming cost V 1 base and J 5 bases; bases outside gene matches: 2. Germline CDR1 reads SGHAT; CDR2 reads FQNNGV. This CDR3 region has 13 residues. CDR3 in amino acids: CASSLAQGDEQYF. The CDR3 DNA reads as TGTGCCAGCAGCTTAGCCCAGGGGGACGAGCAGTACTTC.

The V and J genes are TRBV27 and TRBJ1-6; possible D gene TRBD1, 5 bases. Trimming cost V 3 bases and J 10 bases, with 16 bases left between them. The CDR3 length is 15 residues. Germline V gene data show CDR1 as MNHEY and CDR2 as SMNVEV (reference sequence). Here the CDR3 DNA reads TGTGCCAGCAGTTTCTCGGGGGGAAGGGTATCACCCCTCCACTTT. Encoded protein: CASSFSGGRVSPLHF.

To note about this clone: The same CDR3 arises from other DNA sequences in this sample as well. In DNA, the CDR3 is TGTGCCAGCAGTGAAACGGGACAAATCTCTGGAAACACCATATATTTT. This codes for CASSETGQISGNTIYF. This sequence joins TRBV6-1 and TRBJ1-3, with D tentatively TRBD1 (6 bases). Trimming pared 2 bases from V and 0 bases from J, leaving 11 bases between. CDR1 and CDR2 from the germline V gene are MNHNS and SASEGT. CDR3 length: 16 amino acids.

V usage is TRBV7-6 and J usage is TRBJ2-1; the match to TRBD2 covers 8 bases. CDR3 length: 16 residues. CDR1 and CDR2 (germline): SGHVS, FNYEAQ. The V and J ends lost 1 base and 2 bases, in that order; junction bases with no gene match: 4. CDR3 sequence: CASSLGSGSPYNEQFF. The CDR3 DNA sequence: TGTGCCAGCAGCTTAGGGAGCGGGAGTCCCTACAATGAGCAGTTCTTC.

V is TRBV6-2 or TRBV6-3 and J is TRBJ1-5; a weak D match, TRBD1 (6 bases). The CDR3 has 14 amino acids. V lost 5 bases, J lost 6 bases, and 14 bases lay in between. Germline V lookup: CDR1 MNHEY, CDR2 SVGEGT. CDR3 sequence: CASSVQGKVQPQHF. The CDR3 bases are TGTGCCAGCAGTGTACAGGGTAAGGTTCAGCCCCAGCATTTT.

This clone has just a few counts. This rearrangement joins TRBV27 to TRBJ1-6; no firm D call. Germline V gives CDR1 MNHEY, CDR2 SMNVEV (reference sequence). The CDR3 length is 15 residues. V lost 6 bases, J lost 9 bases, and 18 bases lay in between. The chain's CDR3 is CASRSADTFGSPLHF. The CDR3 DNA is TGTGCCAGCAGATCGGCCGACACTTTCGGTTCACCCCTCCACTTT.

The chain recombines TRBV28 with TRBJ2-1; 7 bases are shared with TRBD2. CDR1 is MDHEN and CDR2 is SYDVKM in the germline V gene. This CDR3 contains 15 residues. J lost 9 bases, V lost 5 bases, and 13 bases had no gene match. The CDR3 region is CASSPPGGVYGEQFF. Here the CDR3 DNA reads TGTGCCAGCAGTCCCCCGGGGGGTGTGTATGGTGAGCAGTTCTTC.

A few counts support this clone. The J gene is TRBJ1-4, the V gene TRBV5-1, with D uncertain. In germline, CDR1 is SGHRS, CDR2 YFSETQ. V gave up 0 bases and J gave up 4 bases, with 10 bases separating them. There are 15 residues in the CDR3. The CDR3 region has the DNA TGCGCCAGCAGCTTGGTCGTCAGCGATAATGAAAAACTGTTTTTT. Translating gives CASSLVVSDNEKLFF.

The V and J genes are TRBV9 and TRBJ2-2; TRBD2 aligns across 13 bases. V was clipped by 4 bases and J by 4 bases; unmatched bases: 4. Germline assignment: CDR1 SGDLS and CDR2 YYNGEE. The CDR3 contains 16 residues. In DNA form, the CDR3 reads TGTGCCAGCAGCTCGGGACTAGCGGGGTTCACCGGGGAGCTGTTTTTT. Amino acids: CASSSGLAGFTGELFF.